The rows below give T cell receptor beta chains drawn from one sample of a study of blood T cell repertoires in COVID-19. The protocol was immunoSEQ multiplex PCR, while the TCRdb copy is restricted to in-frame clones and leaves out a portion. The sample holds some 20,000 clones; about 90% are singletons and the top ten take roughly 4%. The sample comprised peripheral blood. The receptors were sampled from a human donor in a cohort sampled during active COVID-19. Each CDR3 is given with its conserved first and last residue. D genes are given only for firm matches. For some rows the clone size is stated as once, few or many, or as a class when expanded; others skip it.

clone size,V gene,J gene,D gene,CDR3 DNA,CDR3 protein
.,TRBV4-3,TRBJ2-1,TRBD2,TGCGCCAGCAGCCGCGGGGGGGAAGAAGAGCAGTTCTTC,CASSRGGEEEQFF
.,TRBV4-3,TRBJ1-1,.,TGCGCCAGCAGCCAAGACAGGTATGGGACTGAAGCTTTCTTT,CASSQDRYGTEAFF
.,TRBV29-1,TRBJ2-3,TRBD2,TGCACCTGGTCCCATTACGGGGGGACAGATACGCAGTATTTT,CTWSHYGGTDTQYF
.,TRBV6-2/TRBV6-3,TRBJ2-5,TRBD2,TGTGCCAGCAGTTACCCCGCGGGGGGTCCCATGAGGGAGACCCAGTACTTC,CASSYPAGGPMRETQYF
.,TRBV9,TRBJ2-1,TRBD2,TGTGCCAGCAGCGTAGCTACTAGCGGGTGGAACAATGAGCAGTTCTTC,CASSVATSGWNNEQFF
.,TRBV28,TRBJ2-2,.,TGTGCCAGCACCCGATGGGAGGCAGGAATGACCGGGGAGCTGTTTTTT,CASTRWEAGMTGELFF
.,TRBV6-2/TRBV6-3,TRBJ2-5,TRBD2,TGTGCCAGCAGTTACTCACCCCTAGCGGGGGAGCTCGGGACCCAGTACTTC,CASSYSPLAGELGTQYF
.,TRBV27,TRBJ2-1,TRBD2,TGTGCCAGCAGTTTATCGGGGGTCATGCTACTAGCGGGAGTTCAAAATGAGCAGTTCTTC,CASSLSGVMLLAGVQNEQFF
.,TRBV10-3,TRBJ2-1,.,TGTGCCATTAGGGGCAGCTCCTACAATGAGCAGTTCTTC,CAIRGSSYNEQFF
.,TRBV10-3,TRBJ1-1,.,TGTGCCATCAGTGTAGCGACTCGGAACACTGAAGCTTTCTTT,CAISVATRNTEAFF
.,TRBV29-1,TRBJ2-3,TRBD2,TGCAGCGTTGTAGCGGGTAGCCTTTCCACAGATACGCAGTATTTT,CSVVAGSLSTDTQYF
.,TRBV9,TRBJ2-1,TRBD2,TGTGCCAGCAGCTCCGGGGGGTCGATCAATGAGCAGTTCTTC,CASSSGGSINEQFF
.,TRBV18,TRBJ2-1,TRBD2,TGTGCCAGCTCAACCGGGACTAGCAATGAGCAGTTCTTC,CASSTGTSNEQFF
.,TRBV19,TRBJ2-5,TRBD2,TGTGCCAGTAGTCGGACTAGCGGGCGAGAGACCCAGTACTTC,CASSRTSGRETQYF
.,TRBV10-1,TRBJ2-3,.,TGCGCCAGCAGTGAGTTCCCTAGCACAGATACGCAGTATTTT,CASSEFPSTDTQYF
.,TRBV24-1,TRBJ2-1,.,TGTGCCACCAGTGATTTGTGGGGGGGCGGGATGCAGCATGGGATCCCCTCCTACAATGAGCAGTTCTTC,CATSDLWGGGMQHGIPSYNEQFF
.,TRBV4-3,TRBJ1-2,TRBD1,TGCGCCAGCAGCCAAACAATTACTAGGACAGGGCAAGGCTACACCTTC,CASSQTITRTGQGYTF
.,TRBV25-1,TRBJ2-5,TRBD1,TGTGCCAGCAGTTTGGGACAGCTGAACCAAGAGACCCAGTACTTC,CASSLGQLNQETQYF
.,TRBV6-5,TRBJ1-5,.,TGTGCCAGCAGGTCACAGGGAGGCAATCAGCCCCAGCATTTT,CASRSQGGNQPQHF
once,TRBV9,TRBJ1-1,.,TGTGCCAGCAGCCCACTCGGGGGATCGAACACTGAAGCTTTCTTT,CASSPLGGSNTEAFF
.,TRBV29-1,TRBJ1-2,.,TGCAGCGTCCCGTATGCGTCGGGGGAGGATGGCTACACCTTC,CSVPYASGEDGYTF
.,TRBV7-9,TRBJ1-3,.,TGTGCCAGCAGCCTACAGGGCCCTGGAAACACCATATATTTT,CASSLQGPGNTIYF
few,TRBV5-1,TRBJ2-1,.,TGCGCCAGCAGCTTGAACAGTTACAATGAGCAGTTCTTC,CASSLNSYNEQFF
few,TRBV3-1/TRBV3-2,TRBJ1-3,.,TGTGCCAGCACCCTGGCGGACACCATATATTTT,CASTLADTIYF
.,TRBV7-2,TRBJ1-6,.,TGTGCCAGCAGCTTAGCGGGGCCTCAAAGCTCCTATAATTCACCCCTCCACTTT,CASSLAGPQSSYNSPLHF
.,TRBV7-2,TRBJ2-5,.,TGTGCCAGCAGCTCCCGACGGGGAAAAGAGACCCAGTACTTC,CASSSRRGKETQYF
.,TRBV20-1,TRBJ1-2,.,TGCAGTGCCACGGGAAAGCATGGCTACACCTTC,CSATGKHGYTF
.,TRBV6-5,TRBJ2-1,TRBD1,TGTGCCAGCAGTTACCTCCCAACAGGGGACAATGAGCAGTTCTTC,CASSYLPTGDNEQFF
.,TRBV27,TRBJ1-2,TRBD1,TGTGCCAGCAGTGAAAACAGGGGACCTAACTATGGCTACACCTTC,CASSENRGPNYGYTF
.,TRBV19,TRBJ2-1,TRBD2,TGTGCCAGTACCGATTTTAGCGGGAGTAGGGTCAATGAGCAGTTCTTC,CASTDFSGSRVNEQFF
.,TRBV9,TRBJ2-5,.,TGTGCCAGCAGCGTAGGTATCGGGGATGGAAAAGAGACCCAGTACTTC,CASSVGIGDGKETQYF
.,TRBV2,TRBJ2-5,TRBD2,TGTGCCAGCAACGTACTGGGAGGGCAAGAGACCCAGTACTTC,CASNVLGGQETQYF
.,TRBV10-1,TRBJ2-5,.,TGCGCCAGCAGTGAGAAACTGGACGGGGGGCCAGGGGAGACCCAGTACTTC,CASSEKLDGGPGETQYF
.,TRBV2,TRBJ2-5,TRBD2,TGTGCCAGCACTTGGACTAGCGGGGTACAAGAGACCCAGTACTTC,CASTWTSGVQETQYF
.,TRBV29-1,TRBJ1-1,.,TGCAGCGTTGCTCTCAACTTAGGGCGGGGCGCCCCTGAAGCTTTCTTT,CSVALNLGRGAPEAFF
.,TRBV16,TRBJ2-5,TRBD1,TGTGCCAGCAGCCCCCCACAGGGGATCCGAGAGACCCAGTACTTC,CASSPPQGIRETQYF
.,TRBV9,TRBJ2-2,.,TGTGCCAGCAGCGTAGGGCCCGGGAAGGTCACCGGGGAGCTGTTTTTT,CASSVGPGKVTGELFF
.,TRBV6-2/TRBV6-3,TRBJ2-1,TRBD2,TGTGCCAGCAGTTACTCGACGGGACTAGCGGGGGAGCAGTTCTTC,CASSYSTGLAGEQFF
.,TRBV18,TRBJ2-1,.,TGTGCCAGCTCACCACTTAGTGCGGGCTCCTACAATGAGCAGTTCTTC,CASSPLSAGSYNEQFF
.,TRBV5-4,TRBJ2-4,TRBD1,TGTGCCAGCACGCGACAGGGCGGCAAAAACATTCAGTACTTC,CASTRQGGKNIQYF
.,TRBV7-2,TRBJ2-1,TRBD1,TGTGCCAGCAGGGCCGGGACAGTCTACAATGAGCAGTTCTTC,CASRAGTVYNEQFF
.,TRBV6-2/TRBV6-3,TRBJ2-1,.,TGTGCCAGCAGTTACTCAAGGGGCCTTGGGAATGAGCAGTTCTTC,CASSYSRGLGNEQFF
.,TRBV7-9,TRBJ2-1,.,TGTGCCAGCAGCTCGAGGGGGACGGATGAGCAGTTCTTC,CASSSRGTDEQFF
few,TRBV20-1,TRBJ2-2,.,TGCAGTGCCAGTGACTACGTTGGTGGGGAGCTGTTTTTT,CSASDYVGGELFF
.,TRBV18,TRBJ2-1,.,TGTGCCAGCTCACTTTCGCCAAACCCCTCTACCGTTGAGCAGTTCTTC,CASSLSPNPSTVEQFF
once,TRBV24-1,TRBJ1-5,.,TGTGCCACCAGCGGACTGGGTAATCAGCCCCAGCATTTT,CATSGLGNQPQHF
.,TRBV9,TRBJ2-1,TRBD2,TGTGCCAGCAGCGTGACTAGCGGGAGTACGAATGAGCAGTTCTTC,CASSVTSGSTNEQFF
.,TRBV3-1/TRBV3-2,TRBJ2-3,TRBD2,TGTGCCAGCAGCCCCGGACTAGCAGGCGATACGCAGTATTTT,CASSPGLAGDTQYF
.,TRBV6-2/TRBV6-3,TRBJ2-3,TRBD2,TGTGCCAGCAGTTACGGAGCTAGCGGGTTCACAGATACGCAGTATTTT,CASSYGASGFTDTQYF
.,TRBV7-3,TRBJ2-3,TRBD2,TGTGCCAGCAGCTTCACTAGCGGTATACCAGATACGCAGTATTTT,CASSFTSGIPDTQYF
.,TRBV5-6,TRBJ1-1,TRBD1,TGTGCCAGCAGGGACAGGGGGCTGAACACTGAAGCTTTCTTT,CASRDRGLNTEAFF
once,TRBV7-9,TRBJ2-2,TRBD2,TGTGCCAGCAGCCCCTACTCCGGACTAGCGGAAGAGAACACCGGGGAGCTGTTTTTT,CASSPYSGLAEENTGELFF
.,TRBV5-1,TRBJ2-2,TRBD2,TGCGCCAGCAGCTTGGGACTAGCGGACACCGGGGAGCTGTTTTTT,CASSLGLADTGELFF
.,TRBV18,TRBJ2-5,.,TGTGCCAGCTCGGGGGGGCTACAAGAGACCCAGTACTTC,CASSGGLQETQYF
.,TRBV2,TRBJ2-2,.,TGTGCCAGCGGGACAACTAGCGTAAACACCGGGGAGCTGTTTTTT,CASGTTSVNTGELFF
.,TRBV14,TRBJ2-1,TRBD2,TGTGCCAGCAGCCGACAGACTAGCGGGAGGGCCCGGGAGCAGTTCTTC,CASSRQTSGRAREQFF